This T cell receptor beta chain was captured by sequencing in a study of sequential checkpoint blockade in melanoma. At the level of the study: Patients were randomized 1:1 to nivolumab-then-ipilimumab or ipilimumab-then-nivolumab first-line. Each arm's sequence ended with maintenance nivolumab.

Treatment denoted: randomized to nivolumab then ipilimumab (arm A) or the reverse (arm B). Patients had received no earlier DNA-damaging chemotherapy. From thawed PBMCs, live CD3+CD8+ cells negative for CD19 and CD56 were sorted. Sequencing was performed with immunoSEQ multiplex PCR; in TCRdb, only in-frame clones are kept and a portion is missing. Of tens of thousands of clones in the sample, roughly 90% were seen once. The material sequenced was CD8+ T cells sorted from blood (inferred from file names), taken from a patient given nivolumab and ipilimumab in sequence. The sequence was obtained from a human donor with melanoma.

DNA of the CDR3: TGTGCCAGTATCGGGTTCATGAACACTGAAGCTTTCTTT. Its protein product is CASIGFMNTEAFF. The chain links TRBV19 to TRBJ1-1; no clear D gene. The CDR3 length is 13 residues. The V end was cut by 7 bases, the J end by 0 bases, with 9 bases between. Germline assignment: CDR1 LNHDA and CDR2 SQIVND (reference sequence). Using reference TRBV19 and TRBJ1-1 for the parts outside the CDR3, the full variable domain is DGGITQSPKYLFRKEGQNVTLSCEQNLNHDAMYWYRQDPGQGLRLIYYSQIVNDFQKGDIAEGYSVSREKKESFPLTVTSAQKNPTAFYLCASIGFMNTEAFFGQGTRLTVV.